The next 30 T cell receptor beta chains were all read from a single sample in a study of regulatory T cells in long-lasting Graves disease. Time point reported: newly diagnosed GD, antithyroid drugs for less than 3 months. The TCR library was prepared using RNA isolated from PBMCs. CDR3-region Arm-PCR and iRepertoire HTBI primers produced the TCR beta libraries. Each CDR3 protein gets one entry after TCRdb re-called the multiplex PCR reads with MiXCR. The sample has around 400,000 distinct CDR3 sequences, 15% to 18% seen once. The starting material was peripheral blood mononuclear cells (PBMCs), obtained at new diagnosis, from a patient treated with antithyroid drugs. The receptors originated from a female donor with Graves disease.

There are a few counts of this clonotype. This chain joins TRBV5-8 and TRBJ2-6; no clear D gene. Trimming pared 4 bases from V and 1 base from J, leaving 6 bases between. CDR1 is SGHTS and CDR2 is YDEGEE in the germline V gene. CDR3 length: 14 amino acids. CDR3 DNA: TGTGCCAGCAGCGAACCTTCTGGGGCCAACGTCCTGACTTTC. The encoded protein is CASSEPSGANVLTF.

This clonotype was seen repeatedly, ten times or more. The chain joins TRBV29-1 to TRBJ2-2; the D is unclear. The V and J ends lost 4 bases and 3 bases respectively, with 15 bases between them. Germline assignment: CDR1 SQVTM and CDR2 ANQGSEA. The length of the CDR3 is 15 residues. In nucleotides, the CDR3 is TGCAGCGTTGGAGGTGTAGTCGGTTACACCGGGGAGCTGTTTTTT. Residues: CSVGGVVGYTGELFF.

Ten or more counts support this clonotype. The gene calls are TRBV30 and TRBJ2-5; possible D gene TRBD1, 5 bases. V was trimmed by 1 base and J by 5 bases, leaving 8 bases between them. CDR3 length: 12 residues. Germline CDR1 and CDR2: GTSNPN and SVGIG (reference sequence). The CDR3: CAWSGGMETQYF. CDR3 nucleotides: TGTGCCTGGAGTGGGGGCATGGAGACCCAGTACTTC.

This clonotype was counted a few times. The chain is built from TRBV7-9 and TRBJ1-2; D gene ambiguous. This CDR3 spans 15 amino acids. Trimming left V 1 base short and J 6 bases short, with 15 bases between. Germline V gene lookup returns CDR1 SEHNR and CDR2 FQNEAQ (reference sequence). This chain's CDR3 is CASSLVNRPRDGYTF. CDR3 coding DNA: TGTGCCAGCAGCTTAGTAAATCGGCCCCGGGATGGCTACACCTTC.

This clonotype was detected only a few times. The chain employs TRBV6-1 and TRBJ2-3; TRBD2 is a possible D gene (6 bases). The CDR3 length is 14 residues. V lost 8 bases and J lost 6, with 18 bases in between. Germline V lookup: CDR1 MNHNS, CDR2 SASEGT. DNA of the CDR3: TGTGCCAGCGACCCGGGACTGCTTATGGATACGCAGTATTTT. Protein: CASDPGLLMDTQYF.

This clonotype was seen ten or more times. The chain uses TRBV29-1 and TRBJ2-3; D could derive from TRBD1 or TRBD2 (5 bases each). The CDR3 is made up of 13 amino acids. V gave up 0 bases and J gave up 11 bases, with 15 bases separating them. CDR1 and CDR2 (germline): SQVTM, ANQGSEA. Here the CDR3 reads CSVEDEWQGEQYF. CDR3 sequence (DNA): TGCAGCGTTGAAGACGAGTGGCAGGGAGAGCAGTATTTT.

V is TRBV12-3 or TRBV12-4 and J is TRBJ2-2, with 7 nucleotides matching TRBD1. CDR3 length equals 16 residues. The V gene end was trimmed by 3 bases and the J gene end by 2 bases; junction bases not matched to a gene: 6. CDR3 nucleotide sequence: TGTGCCAGCAGTTTTCAAGGGACAGTAAACACCGGGGAGCTGTTTTTT. Its translation: CASSFQGTVNTGELFF.

This clonotype was counted a few times. The V and J genes are TRBV5-6 and TRBJ2-2, with no clear D. The CDR3 consists of 16 residues. Germline values: CDR1 SGHDT, CDR2 YYEEEE. Trimming removed 3 bases from V and 0 bases from J, with 12 bases in between. CDR3 sequence (DNA): TGTGCCAGCAGCTACCTTGCGAGCCCGAACACCGGGGAGCTGTTTTTT. Encoded protein: CASSYLASPNTGELFF.

The table lists this clonotype with many counts. The V gene is TRBV6-2 or TRBV6-3, the J gene TRBJ2-7; TRBD2 matches at 9 bases. The CDR3 has 17 amino acids. J gave up 4 bases and V 6 bases, and 16 bases lay outside the gene matches. Germline V gives CDR1 MNHEY, CDR2 SVGEGT. The CDR3 here is CASSSWGLALREYEQYF. The CDR3 DNA is TGTGCCAGCAGCTCTTGGGGACTAGCTTTAAGAGAGTACGAGCAGTACTTC.

At least ten counts were recorded for this clonotype. The CDR3, as DNA: TGTGCCAGTAGTACAAGACCAGGGGAAACCCCACGAGACTATGGCTACACCTTC. Its protein is CASSTRPGETPRDYGYTF. The rearrangement joins TRBV19 to TRBJ1-2; TRBD1 might be the D (6 bases). The CDR3 runs 18 residues. The V end was cut by 4 bases, the J end by 3 bases, with 24 bases between. From germline, CDR1 is LNHDA and CDR2 SQIVND (reference sequence).

This clonotype has a count of ten or more. The rearrangement joins TRBV27 to TRBJ2-5; TRBD2 matches at 8 bases. Germline trimming cut 3 bases from V and 2 bases from J; bases unmatched to any gene: 8. Per germline, CDR1 MNHEY and CDR2 SMNVEV (reference sequence). The length of the CDR3 is 16 residues. The CDR3 loop is CASSLVGGGLQETQYF. The CDR3 nucleotides read TGTGCCAGCAGTTTGGTTGGCGGGGGGTTACAAGAGACCCAGTACTTC.

Note on this clonotype: A single base is all that separates this from a far larger clone, so a read error is likely. The chain uses TRBV30 and TRBJ2-3; D ambiguous. The J call is doubtful: the DNA matches TRBJ2-1 better. The CDR3 totals 11 residues. From germline, CDR1 is GTSNPN and CDR2 SVGIG (reference sequence). The CDR3 sequence: CAWAELAEQFF. CDR3 sequence (DNA): TGTGCCTGGGCAGAGTTGGCAGAGCAGTTCTTC.

V is TRBV7-8 and J is TRBJ2-7; the D gene is possibly TRBD1 (6 bases). V lost 5 bases and J lost 0, with 11 bases in between. Germline loops: CDR1 SGHVS, CDR2 FQNEAQ. The CDR3 is 14 amino acids. The CDR3 coding sequence is TGTGCCAGCAGCCCTCAGACAGGCTCCTACGAGCAGTACTTC. It translates to CASSPQTGSYEQYF. The variable domain in full, completed from reference TRBV7-8 and TRBJ2-7, reads GAGVSQSPRYKVAKRGQDVALRCDPISGHVSLFWYQQALGQGPEFLTYFQNEAQLDKSGLPSDRFFAERPEGSVSTLKIQRTQQEDSAVYLCASSPQTGSYEQYFGPGTRLTVT.

Concerning this clonotype itself: A read error may explain this, as a much larger clone is one base away. CDR3 loop: CASLRWDAGELFF. The CDR3 DNA reads as TGTGCCAGCCTTAGGTGGGACGCCGGGGAGCTGTTTTTT. This chain uses TRBV28 with TRBJ2-2, with D perhaps TRBD1 or TRBD2 (5 bases each). From germline, CDR1 is MDHEN and CDR2 SYDVKM. The V end was cut by 8 bases, the J end by 6 bases, with 13 bases between. The length of the CDR3 is 13 residues.

This clonotype was seen many times. This rearrangement joins TRBV11-2 to TRBJ2-7; possibly TRBD2 for D (5 bases). The CDR3 is 12 residues long. Trimming took 1 base from V and 7 from J, leaving 8 bases between them. Germline V gene lookup returns CDR1 SGHAT and CDR2 FQNNGV. CDR3 DNA: TGTGCCAGCAGCTTAGGGCCGGGAGAGCAGTACTTC. Protein: CASSLGPGEQYF.

There are many counts of this clonotype. The gene calls are TRBV28 and TRBJ2-1; D gene ambiguous. The CDR3 contains 13 residues. Germline V gene sequence: CDR1 MDHEN, CDR2 SYDVKM. Trimming pared 2 bases from V and 6 bases from J, leaving 8 bases between. Here the CDR3 DNA reads TGTGCCAGCAGTTTAATACAGATCAATGAGCAGTTCTTC. Translating it yields CASSLIQINEQFF.

This rearrangement joins TRBV7-9 to TRBJ2-7; 9 bases are shared with TRBD1. From germline, CDR1 is SEHNR and CDR2 FQNEAQ (reference sequence). CDR3 length: 15 residues. With V trimmed by 3 bases and J by 3 bases, 6 bases remained unmatched. DNA for the CDR3: TGTGCCAGCAGCTTCTCCGACAGGGGGATCTACGAGCAGTACTTC. It encodes CASSFSDRGIYEQYF.

In regard to this clonotype: Possible read error: a much larger clone is one base away. The missing conserved phenylalanine or tryptophan at the end of this CDR3 makes a read error likely. This chain joins TRBV12-3 or TRBV12-4 and TRBJ1-2; D remains unclear. This CDR3 region has 13 residues. V lost 2 bases, J lost 2 bases, and 6 bases lay in between. The CDR3 DNA follows: TGTGCCAGCAGTTTAACGTACAACTATGGCTACACCCTC. Encoded protein: CASSLTYNYGYTL.

This clonotype was detected many times. The chain carries TRBV6-1 and TRBJ1-1, with D possibly TRBD1 on 5 matching bases. Germline V gives CDR1 MNHNS, CDR2 SASEGT. V gave up 2 bases and J gave up 5 bases, with 18 bases separating them. There are 16 residues in the CDR3. CDR3: CASSEPGAGQSTEAFF. As DNA, the CDR3 is TGTGCCAGCAGTGAACCGGGTGCAGGGCAAAGTACTGAAGCTTTCTTT.

The J gene is TRBJ1-2, the V gene TRBV10-1; 8 positions agree with TRBD1. The CDR3 contains 14 residues. The V segment lost 6 bases and the J segment 4 bases; nucleotides outside the gene matches: 7. Per the germline V gene, CDR1 is WNHNN and CDR2 is SYGVQD (reference sequence). DNA for the CDR3: TGCGCCAGCAGCGCACTTGACAGGGGCTATGGCTACACCTTC. It yields the protein CASSALDRGYGYTF.

This clonotype was counted between two and nine times. This chain connects TRBV29-1 to TRBJ1-1; perhaps TRBD1 as D (6 bases). Per germline, CDR1 SQVTM and CDR2 ANQGSEA. Trimming removed 3 bases from V and 0 bases from J, with 11 bases in between. The CDR3 contains 14 residues. The CDR3 DNA follows: TGCAGCGTTGACCGAGGGGACATGAACACTGAAGCTTTCTTT. It specifies CSVDRGDMNTEAFF.

The chain has TRBV9 and TRBJ2-7, with TRBD2 as a possible D gene (7 bases). In germline, CDR1 is SGDLS, CDR2 YYNGEE. The germline V and J ends were trimmed by 2 bases and 1 base, with 16 bases remaining between them. The CDR3 has 16 residues. DNA for the CDR3: TGTGCCAGCAGCGTGGGCGGGGGCGAATTATCCTACGAGCAGTACTTC. This sequence encodes CASSVGGGELSYEQYF.

The chain combines TRBV14 with TRBJ2-1; 9 bases are shared with TRBD2. CDR3 length equals 19 residues. V lost 1 base and J lost 0; bases outside the gene matches: 10. Germline CDR1 SGHDN, CDR2 FVKESK. The CDR3 nucleotides are TGTGCCAGCAGCCAAGCTCGACTAGCGGCGCTGAACTCCTACAATGAGCAGTTCTTC. This gives the protein CASSQARLAALNSYNEQFF.

This clonotype was recorded at least ten times. The rearrangement joins TRBV24-1 to TRBJ2-1, with 14 bases that match TRBD2. This CDR3 is 16 amino acids long. Germline loops: CDR1 KGHDR, CDR2 SFDVKD. The J segment lost 6 bases and the V segment lost 4 bases, leaving 4 bases of the junction unmatched. The CDR3 coding sequence is TGTGCCACCAGTGAAGGGGGGACTAGCGGGAGCAATGAGCAGTTCTTC. Translating it yields CATSEGGTSGSNEQFF.

This clonotype has a count of ten or more. The V call is TRBV3-1, the J call TRBJ1-5; D gene uncertain. The germline gives CDR1 LGHDT, CDR2 YNNKEL (reference sequence). The V end was cut by 0 bases, the J end by 3 bases, with 9 bases between. CDR3 length: 15 residues. In DNA form, the CDR3 reads TGTGCCAGCAGCCAAGATGGCCGGAACAATCAGCCCCAGCATTTT. Its protein product is CASSQDGRNNQPQHF.

The chain links TRBV27 to TRBJ2-2; D gene unclear. The germline gives CDR1 MNHEY, CDR2 SMNVEV (reference sequence). The CDR3 is 16 residues long. Trimming shortened V by 4 bases and J by 0 bases, and 12 bases separated the two germline ends. CDR3 loop: CASSSYLHTNTGELFF. The DNA of the CDR3 is TGTGCCAGCAGTTCCTATCTCCATACGAACACCGGGGAGCTGTTTTTT.

This clonotype was observed many times. It is likely a read error, because the conserved phenylalanine at the end of the CDR3 is missing. The genes are TRBV5-1 and TRBJ1-1; D gene uncertain. Trimming took 4 bases from V and 6 from J, leaving 10 bases between them. The CDR3 sequence is 12 residues long. Germline assignment: CDR1 SGHRS and CDR2 YFSETQ. In DNA, the CDR3 is TGCGCCAGCAGCCGTGACGGACCTGAAGCTTTCCTT. Its protein is CASSRDGPEAFL.

This chain connects TRBV29-1 to TRBJ1-1; D possibly corresponds to TRBD1 (5 bases). The CDR3 contains 13 residues. CDR1 is SQVTM, CDR2 ANQGSEA, per germline. Trimming pared 0 bases from V and 5 bases from J, leaving 10 bases between. The CDR3 region is CSVEDRGETEAFF. The DNA of the CDR3 is TGCAGCGTTGAAGATCGAGGGGAGACTGAAGCTTTCTTT.

Ten or more counts support this clonotype. J is TRBJ2-3 and V is TRBV24-1, with a possible D match to TRBD1 (6 bases). The V and J ends lost 9 bases and 1 base respectively, with 13 bases between them. Germline V gives CDR1 KGHDR, CDR2 SFDVKD. CDR3 size: 14 residues. Here the CDR3 reads CATGTSQRTDTQYF. CDR3 in DNA: TGTGCCACCGGGACATCTCAACGCACAGATACGCAGTATTTT.

The chain recombines TRBV6-1 with TRBJ1-5; D call uncertain. Trimming removed 6 bases from V and 0 bases from J, with 9 bases in between. Per the germline V gene, CDR1 is MNHNS and CDR2 is SASEGT. The CDR3 length is 14 residues. The CDR3 DNA reads as TGTGCCAGCAGGGGCTTAAATAGCAATCAGCCCCAGCATTTT. Protein product: CASRGLNSNQPQHF.